This T cell receptor beta chain was recorded in a study of T cell responses to AZD1222 COVID-19 vaccine (dated by TCRdb to about 2021). About the full investigation: AZD1222 recipients with second doses at about 4 weeks or about 12 weeks were pooled, because spike-specific TCR depth and breadth did not differ between schedules. A total of 233 trial participants underwent TCR sequencing, of whom some 200 had received two doses of AZD1222 and some 25 had received two doses of the MenACWY control vaccine. Trial participants were enrolled into age subgroups of 18-55, 56-69 and 70-plus years, which contained approximately 150, 30 and 60 TCR-sequenced participants, respectively.

V was cut back by 3 bases and J by 3 bases, leaving a gap of 9 bases between them. The CDR3 covers 13 residues, taking in both the cysteine and the phenylalanine. The DNA shown is the 39-base CDR3, in frame from base 1. The germline V gene supplies CDR1 MNHEY and CDR2 SVGEGT. On the study overall, not on this receptor specifically: CD4 TCRs associated with the vaccine covered the entire spike protein, and the dominant responses were in regions 160-218 and 743-854. Participants were mostly white British, with more females than males. The authors suggested clonal diversity may have been underestimated. The 56-69-year group was small, and its depth increase did not reach significance, likely because of low power. Because no day 14 peak-response samples were available, repertoires were characterized only after the peak T cell response. Conclusions about previously exposed vaccinees are limited, since just a handful of AZD1222 recipients were seropositive for SARS-CoV-2 at baseline. Epitopes outside the regions mutated in the B.1.351 and B.1.1.7 variants were reportedly recognized by nearly half of the unique spike-specific TCRs. Spike-specific TCR breadth and depth rose significantly after two AZD1222 doses compared with day 0 and with MenACWY recipients.

A word on this clone: The target of this receptor is not known. Qualities for individual bases were not recorded, and no much larger clone is one base off.

This specimen's time point label, per the study, means: baseline before first vaccination. Samples from vaccinated people were obtained from the UK trials COV001 and COV002, which included a single-blind randomized controlled phase 2/3 trial of AZD1222 (ChAdOx1 nCoV-19) in healthy adults. For TCRbeta chain sequencing, PBMC samples from trial participants were taken at day 0 and at day 28 after the second dose. The CDR3 regions of human TCRbeta chains were analyzed by immunosequencing. The original pipeline was this. TCRs in the repertoires were matched against a reference library of SARS-CoV-2-specific TCRs that had been generated with the MIRA antigen-specificity platform. Breadth was defined as the fraction of unique TCRs that were SARS-CoV-2-associated, and depth was defined as the fraction of total T cells that were SARS-CoV-2-associated. Using the MIRA data, each spike-specific TCR was assigned both to the spike region to which the TCR was reactive and to a CD4 or CD8 class. Log10-transformed breadth and depth values were compared by one-way ANOVA with Sidak's multiple comparisons tests. TCRdb obtained this table from immuneACCESS and retained in-frame rearrangements with V and J assigned. These tables miss some clones; where compared with another copy, unresolved V genes account for less than half of the shortfall, and the remainder is unexplained. V and J calls and clone size are copied from that table; D and trimming were computed from the DNA. The sample records about 110,000 clones, about 88% of which are singletons. Together, the top ten hold roughly a sixth of the sample.

The clonotype comes from an adult in good health. The sample here was peripheral blood, taken on day 0 of AZD1222 vaccination. This chain joins TRBV6-2 or TRBV6-3 to TRBJ2-7; the D gene remains uncertain. The bases read TGTGCCAGCAGTTATGCCGGTGTCTACGAGCAGTACTTC. It translates to CASSYAGVYEQYF.